The sequence of this TCR beta chain was determined in a study of human T cells and chemical hapten exposure. Each CDR3 protein gets one entry after TCRdb re-called the RACE reads with MiXCR. This table has 150,000 to 200,000 distinct CDR3 sequences, around 30% appearing once. A few counts support this clonotype. The germline V gene has CDR1 SGDLS and CDR2 YYNGEE. V was clipped by 3 bases and J by 5 bases, with 19 bases between them. The CDR3 has 16 amino acids. The time point: pre-sensitization, week 0. This sample's treatment: therapeutic diphenylcyclopropenone sensitization with weekly scalp DPC. The clonotype was recovered from a woman between 25 and 40 years old with alopecia areata. Some clones in this sample may be carry-over from other donors' samples. Sequencing was performed on whole blood, taken in connection with sensitization to the hapten diphenylcyclopropenone (DPC). The V gene is TRBV9, the J gene TRBJ2-3, with a tentative D call TRBD2 (6 bases). The CDR3 nucleotides are TGTGCCAGCAGCGCAGAAGCGGGCAGGGCTGAAGATACGCAGTATTTT. Residues: CASSAEAGRAEDTQYF. The entire variable domain, with the rest obtained from reference TRBV9 and TRBJ2-3, is as follows: DSGVTQTPKHLITATGQRVTLRCSPRSGDLSVYWYQQSLDQGLQFLIQYYNGEERAKGNILERFSAQQFPDLHSELNLSSLELGDSALYFCASSAEAGRAEDTQYFGPGTRLTVL.